The clone carrying this TCR beta chain has only a few counts. Its antigen remains unidentified. The data stem from a study of T cells after yellow fever vaccination. 5'RACE template switching produced TCR cDNA carrying a universal primer site and UMIs. From the 5' RACE reads, TCRdb called clonotypes with MiXCR, one entry per CDR3 protein. This table has a few hundred thousand distinct CDR3 sequences, about 3% appearing once. The V gene's germline CDR1 is KGHDR and CDR2 SFDVKD. Trimming stripped 5 bases from V and 3 bases from J, with 19 bases between. There are 17 residues in the CDR3. Findings of the study overall: The secondary response was weaker, and its peak arrived faster, on day 5 versus 15.

The V call is TRBV24-1, the J call TRBJ1-5; unclear D gene. The sequence was collected from a young man who received the YFV17D yellow fever vaccine. Sample: CD4+ T cells sorted from PBMCs, taken 10 days after the yellow fever booster vaccination. This CDR3 is CATSGLDYAGTNQPQHF. CDR3 nucleotides: TGTGCCACCAGTGGATTAGATTATGCAGGTACCAATCAGCCCCAGCATTTT.